One sample yielded the 7 T cell receptor beta chains listed below, sequenced in a study of cytomegalovirus exposure and HLA in healthy donors. Researchers ran the PCR with 60 Vbeta and 13 Jbeta primers. Method: immunoSEQ multiplex PCR; TCRdb's copy keeps in-frame clones and lacks some. Among just over 200,000 clones, 79% were seen once, and the ten largest hold about 1.8%. The sequenced sample was PBMCs. The source of these receptors is a man in his fifties or sixties in good health and CMV-seronegative.

This clone was detected once. The CDR3 nucleotides read TGTGCCAGCAGTGGGGGGACAGGCCGGCAGTTCTTC. Its translation: CASSGGTGRQFF. This chain uses TRBV6-1 with TRBJ2-1; 8 bases fit TRBD1. The CDR3 length is 12 residues. Germline assignment: CDR1 MNHNS and CDR2 SASEGT. The trim removed 4 bases at V and 12 bases at J, leaving 5 bases unmatched.

The chain employs TRBV6-1 and TRBJ2-1; 7 nucleotides align to TRBD1. Germline V gene data show CDR1 as MNHNS and CDR2 as SASEGT. V lost 1 base, J lost 2 bases, and 8 bases stayed unmatched. CDR3 length equals 17 residues. As DNA, the CDR3 is TGTGCCAGCAGTGAAGAGACGACAGGGAGCCCCTACAATGAGCAGTTCTTC. This sequence encodes CASSEETTGSPYNEQFF.

This chain connects TRBV28 to TRBJ1-1; D possibly corresponds to TRBD1 (6 bases). V dropped 5 bases and J dropped 4 bases, with 14 bases sitting between them. Per the germline V gene, CDR1 is MDHEN and CDR2 is SYDVKM. This CDR3 contains 14 residues. This CDR3 is CASSLTRGGTEAFF. CDR3 coding DNA: TGTGCCAGCAGTCTCACCAGGGGTGGCACTGAAGCTTTCTTT.

As for this clone: One end of the junction varies from germline; a read error may be responsible. The CDR3 sequence is CASSQNQRATGGFRF. CDR3 nucleotide sequence: TGTGCCAGCAGTCAAAATCAAAGAGCGACAGGGGGCTTTCGATTC. The V gene is TRBV6-5, the J gene TRBJ2-6, with 10 nucleotides matching TRBD1. The CDR3 has 15 amino acids. CDR1 is MNHEY, CDR2 SVGAGI, per germline.

This sequence joins TRBV7-9 and TRBJ2-7; 8 bases fit TRBD1. The germline V gene has CDR1 SEHNR and CDR2 FQNEAQ (reference sequence). The CDR3 spans 16 residues. After removal of 3 bases from V and 2 bases from J, the junction contained 9 bases not matched to a gene. The CDR3 sequence is CASSFPGQGRTYEQYF. The CDR3 region has the DNA TGTGCCAGCAGCTTCCCTGGACAGGGACGGACCTACGAGCAGTACTTC.

The gene calls are TRBV5-1 and TRBJ2-7; 8 positions agree with TRBD2. The V gene's germline CDR1 is SGHRS and CDR2 YFSETQ. This CDR3 has 15 amino acids. Trimming at V came to 0 bases and at J to 2 bases, leaving 4 bases not matched to a gene. The CDR3 DNA is TGCGCCAGCAGCTTGGCTAGCGGGCTGACCTACGAGCAGTACTTC. This translates into CASSLASGLTYEQYF.

This chain links TRBV7-9 with TRBJ1-5; TRBD1 aligns across 8 bases. Germline CDR1 SEHNR, CDR2 FQNEAQ (reference sequence). The CDR3 sequence is 16 residues long. After removal of 5 bases from V and 6 bases from J, the junction contained 12 bases not matched to a gene. CDR3 nucleotide sequence: TGTGCCAGCAGCCTCGACAGGGGAGGAGACCGTCAGCCCCAGCATTTT. This codes for CASSLDRGGDRQPQHF.